This TCR beta chain was identified during a study of response to subunit inactivated influenza vaccine. Looked up from germline, CDR1 is SGHRS and CDR2 is YFSETQ. The CDR3 runs to 15 residues. V was trimmed by 6 bases and J by 0 bases, leaving 13 bases between them. TCRdb independently ran MiXCR on the RT-PCR reads; one entry per CDR3 protein. The repertoire holds about 650,000 distinct CDR3 sequences, with about 14% as singletons. Only a few counts were recorded for this clonotype. Its antigen is currently unknown. Whole-study results and caveats: Few new T cells, the authors suggested, are recruited by each seasonal influenza vaccination.

The sequenced sample was PBMCs from blood, obtained 14 to 15 days before vaccination. The receptor's source is a man between 50 and 59 years old who received an inactivated influenza vaccine. The chain is built from TRBV5-1 and TRBJ2-1; D might be TRBD2 (5 bases). In nucleotides, the CDR3 is TGCGCCAGCACTCGGGGAGAAAGCTCCTACAATGAGCAGTTCTTC. The encoded protein is CASTRGESSYNEQFF.